The T cell receptor beta chain under discussion was sequenced for a study of blood T cell repertoires in COVID-19. Sequencing was performed with immunoSEQ multiplex PCR; in TCRdb, only in-frame clones are kept and a portion is missing. The repertoire holds 150,000 to 200,000 clones, with around 80% as singletons. Two consecutive negative NP/OP PCR tests, clearance, or resolved symptoms defined Cohort 3 recovery. V was trimmed by 4 bases and J by 3 bases, leaving 12 bases between them. The CDR3 runs 14 residues. The germline gives CDR1 LGHDT, CDR2 YNNKEL (reference sequence). This chain joins TRBV3-1 (or the pseudogene TRBV3-2) and TRBJ1-1; possible D gene TRBD1, 5 bases. The receptor was isolated from a man aged 45-60 years who had recovered from COVID-19. The sequenced material came from PBMCs or T cells enriched from blood (not recorded which). This chain's CDR3 is CASSRVGGDTEAFF. CDR3 nucleotides: TGTGCCAGCAGCCGAGTCGGGGGGGACACTGAAGCTTTCTTT.